This TCR beta chain came from a study of T-cell reconstitution after alpha-beta-depleted transplantation in children. The TCRbeta library was prepared with unique molecular identifiers. From the PCR reads, TCRdb called clonotypes with MiXCR, one entry per CDR3 protein. This sample has 600,000 to 700,000 distinct CDR3 sequences; around 12% occur once, and the top ten carry around 0.76%. Study-wide results and caveats: The study reportedly traced alpha-beta T cells about two months after transplant to several hundred expanded graft clones. T-cell counts and diversity at one year post-transplant came mainly from newly produced T cells. Surviving recipient T cells and intrathymic progenitors accounted for some patients' high TCRbeta diversity at day 60.

This clonotype occurred many times. Antigen specificity is unknown. This material consisted of PBMCs, taken before TCRalphabeta/CD19-depleted stem cell transplant. The clonotype comes from a girl aged 2 to 10 with congenital amegakaryocytic thrombocytopenia, due to receive a stem cell transplant.

The CDR3 spells CASSYAGAETGELFF. In DNA form, the CDR3 reads TGTGCCAGCAGTTACGCGGGAGCCGAAACCGGGGAGCTGTTTTTT. This sequence joins TRBV6-5 and TRBJ2-2, with 7 positions matching TRBD2. The CDR3 has 15 residues. The J segment lost 5 bases and the V segment lost 2 bases, leaving 5 bases of the junction unmatched. CDR1 is MNHEY and CDR2 is SVGAGI in the germline V gene.